This T cell receptor beta chain appears in the sequencing data of a study of shared clonotypes between healthy human individuals (dated by TCRdb to 2020 to 2021). Regarding the research as a whole: The cohort comprised two women and a few men aged 18 to 49 years. Per donor, three plates each were used for CD4 naive and CD4 memory, two for CD8 naive, and one for CD8 memory. To increase sequencing depth and limit assay-specific biases, different laboratories used diverse techniques to prepare libraries and sequence TCR repertoires. Per donor, leukapheresis produced somewhere between about 0.94 and 10 billion PBMCs. The study deeply sequenced blood TCR repertoires of about five healthy adults to estimate repertoire size and the extent of clonotype sharing between individuals.

TCR CDR3 regions were amplified from genomic DNA by multiplex PCR using the deep immunoSEQ assay. Genomic DNA extracted from each cell subset was distributed evenly over all wells of several immunoSEQ 96-well plates, and each plate served as one replicate. Each replicate PCR for sorted subsets received around 210 ng genomic DNA, equal to tens of thousands of T cell genomes. The purified libraries were quantified using a Qubit 3.0 fluorometer, sized with a Bioanalyzer 2100, and then quantified again using the KAPA Library Quantification kit. Every immunoSEQ 96-well plate was sequenced on a separate single-read 150-cycle Illumina NextSeq 550 flow cell. The study's own analysis went as follows. Because only junctional sequences without quality scores were contained in the immunoSEQ output, filtering matching that applied to full-length reads could not be performed. To assign V/J genes and CDR3, sequences were annotated using PyIR, a Python wrapper for IgBLAST v1.9, with IMGT germline references. Any read was removed if the V/J assignment was weak (E-value above 1e-6), the CDR3 was missing, or the read contained stop codons, out-of-frame junctions, or ambiguous translated residues. V3J clonotypes were defined by identical inferred V gene, J gene, and CDR3 amino acid sequence. Percentage overlap between repertoires was computed as shared unique clonotypes divided by the size of the smaller repertoire. Richness of each repertoire was evaluated using RTK rarefaction, the Chao1 estimator, and Recon v2.1 estimates of unobserved clonotypes. OLGA was used to compute generation probabilities for all TCRbeta clonotypes that the gDNA method yielded from several donors. Here the immuneACCESS table is served through TCRdb, limited to in-frame sequences with V and J called. Missing clones are a known gap in these copies; in checked studies unresolved V genes cover under half, and the rest lacks a known reason. V, J and clone size are those of that table, while D and trimming were read from the DNA. The sample table shows about 2.4 million clones, and roughly nine tenths are seen once. Around 0.15% of the sample is held by the ten biggest clonotypes.

From the germline V gene, CDR1 is SGHAT and CDR2 is FQNNGV. The CDR3 holds 16 amino acids from the cysteine to the phenylalanine. Only the CDR3 part of the read is kept: 48 bases, read in frame from the first base. V trim: 0 bases; J trim: 5 bases; unmatched bases: 9. A word on this clone: What this receptor recognizes is not known. No quality values exist for individual bases; no much larger clone is one base distant.

The donors were healthy, HIV-negative adults with no recently reported acute infections or vaccinations. Every donor was a Caucasian adult living in Nashville, Tennessee, USA. Magnetic negative selection was used to enrich CD4+ T cells, after which naive cells were positively selected on CD45RA and the negative fraction became the memory subset. After blood collection by leukapheresis, PBMCs were isolated using Ficoll-Histopaque density gradient centrifugation and then cryopreserved in the vapor phase of liquid nitrogen. Analytical flow cytometry was used to check the purity and quantity of every magnetically sorted T cell population. Genomic DNA was isolated from every sorted fraction and measured by UV absorbance on a Nanodrop 2000c. Study-wide findings and limitations: Pairwise subsampling led to the expectation that sequencing depth would affect the degree of clonotype sharing among donors. Higher generation probabilities were observed for clonotypes shared by all four sorted-subset donors than for non-shared clonotypes. Approximately 5% of naive CD4, 3.5% of naive CD8, around 2.3% of memory CD4, and roughly 0.4% of memory CD8 clonotypes were shared across several donors. The genetic and exposure-history diversity represented was limited by the small number of donors. Sampling was restricted to blood, and TCR repertoires in tissues likely differ from the TCR repertoires found in blood. Estimated clonotype richness was generally larger for naive than for memory subsets. Even with the large sequencing depth, rarefaction of the sorted-subset datasets indicated that sequencing was incomplete.

The sequence came from a man aged 18 to 30 in good health. Sequencing was carried out using naive CD4+ T cells sorted from blood. This specimen's cell subset or site label, interpreted: CD45RA+ positively selected. The rearranged chain carries TRBV11-2 and TRBJ2-5; 7 of the junction bases match TRBD2. The CDR3 is CASSLDILGRGETQYF. In nucleotide form, the sequence is TGTGCCAGCAGCTTAGACATCCTAGGGAGGGGCGAGACCCAGTACTTC.